This T cell receptor (beta chain) was retrieved from a study of T-cell reconstitution after alpha-beta-depleted transplantation in children. TCRbeta library construction was performed incorporating unique molecular identifiers. TCRdb fed the PCR reads into MiXCR, producing one record per CDR3 protein. The data show about 980,000 distinct CDR3 sequences, about 29% seen once. Comments on this clonotype: The antigen is not known.

Study outcomes and limitations: Surviving recipient T cells and thymic progenitors underlay high day-60 TCRbeta diversity in some patients. T-cell numbers and diversity one year post-transplant derived largely from freshly generated T cells.

J was trimmed by 10 bases and V by 7 bases; bases with no gene match: 12. Germline CDR1 is DFQATT and CDR2 is SNEGSKA (reference sequence). The CDR3 has 13 amino acids. V is TRBV20-1 and J is TRBJ2-1, with 8 bases matching TRBD2. Sequenced here: PBMCs, mostly from graft donor cells, sampled 360 days after TCRalphabeta/CD19-depleted stem cell transplant. The clonotype comes from a boy in the first two years of life who had a stem cell transplant for SCID, so the T cells may come from the graft donor. CDR3 in DNA: TGCAGTGTTAGGCCCGGGACTAGTAACGAGCAGTTCTTC. It is translated as CSVRPGTSNEQFF.